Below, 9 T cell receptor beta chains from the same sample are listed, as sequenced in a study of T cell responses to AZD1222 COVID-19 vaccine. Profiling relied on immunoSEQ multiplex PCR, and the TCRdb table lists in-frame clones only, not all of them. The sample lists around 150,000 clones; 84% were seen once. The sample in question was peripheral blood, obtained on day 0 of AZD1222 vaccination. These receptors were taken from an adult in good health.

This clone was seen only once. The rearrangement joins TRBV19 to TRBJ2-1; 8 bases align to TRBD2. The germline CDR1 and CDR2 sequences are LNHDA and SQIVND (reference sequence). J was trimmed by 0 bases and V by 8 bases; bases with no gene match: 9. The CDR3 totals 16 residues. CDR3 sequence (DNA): TGTGCCAGTGCTAGCGGGTTCCAGAGCTCCTACAATGAGCAGTTCTTC. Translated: CASASGFQSSYNEQFF.

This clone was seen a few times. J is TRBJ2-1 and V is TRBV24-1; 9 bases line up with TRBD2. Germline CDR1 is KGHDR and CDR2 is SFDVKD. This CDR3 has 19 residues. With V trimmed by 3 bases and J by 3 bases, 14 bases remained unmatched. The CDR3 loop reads CATSDPTPQTSGFYNEQFF. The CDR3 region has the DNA TGTGCCACCAGTGATCCCACCCCTCAGACTAGCGGATTCTACAATGAGCAGTTCTTC.

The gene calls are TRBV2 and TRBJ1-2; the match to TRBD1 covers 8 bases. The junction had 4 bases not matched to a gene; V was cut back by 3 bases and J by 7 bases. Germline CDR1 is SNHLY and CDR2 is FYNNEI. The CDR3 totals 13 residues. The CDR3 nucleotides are TGTGCCAGCAGTGACGGACAGGGTCCTGGCTACACCTTC. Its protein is CASSDGQGPGYTF. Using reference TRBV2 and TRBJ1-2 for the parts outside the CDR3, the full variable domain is EPEVTQTPSHQVTQMGQEVILRCVPISNHLYFYWYRQILGQKVEFLVSFYNNEISEKSEIFDDQFSVERPDGSNFTLKIRSTKLEDSAMYFCASSDGQGPGYTFGSGTRLTVV.

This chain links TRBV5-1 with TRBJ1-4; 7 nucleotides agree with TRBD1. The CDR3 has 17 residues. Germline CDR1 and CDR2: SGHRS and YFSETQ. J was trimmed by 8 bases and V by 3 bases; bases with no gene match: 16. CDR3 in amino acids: CASSSGTAISRREKLFF. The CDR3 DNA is TGCGCCAGCAGCTCAGGGACAGCGATCTCACGGAGGGAAAAACTGTTTTTT.

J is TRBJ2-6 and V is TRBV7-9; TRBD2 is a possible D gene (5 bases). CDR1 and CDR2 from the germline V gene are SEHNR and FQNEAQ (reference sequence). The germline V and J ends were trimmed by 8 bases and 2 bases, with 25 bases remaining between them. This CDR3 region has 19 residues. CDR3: CASPPERESILAGANVLTF. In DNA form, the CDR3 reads TGTGCCAGCCCACCCGAAAGGGAGTCAATCTTAGCTGGGGCCAACGTCCTGACTTTC.

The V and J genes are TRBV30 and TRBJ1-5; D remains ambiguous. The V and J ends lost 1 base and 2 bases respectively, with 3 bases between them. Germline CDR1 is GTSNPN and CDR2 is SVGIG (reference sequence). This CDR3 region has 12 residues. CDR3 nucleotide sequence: TGTGCCTGGAGTGGGGGCAATCAGCCCCAGCATTTT. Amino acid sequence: CAWSGGNQPQHF.

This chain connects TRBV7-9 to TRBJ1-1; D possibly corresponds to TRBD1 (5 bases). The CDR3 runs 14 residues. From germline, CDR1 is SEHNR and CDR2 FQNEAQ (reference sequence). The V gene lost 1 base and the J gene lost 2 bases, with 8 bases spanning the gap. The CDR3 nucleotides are TGTGCCAGCAGCTTAGTTCAGGGAAACACTGAAGCTTTCTTT. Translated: CASSLVQGNTEAFF.

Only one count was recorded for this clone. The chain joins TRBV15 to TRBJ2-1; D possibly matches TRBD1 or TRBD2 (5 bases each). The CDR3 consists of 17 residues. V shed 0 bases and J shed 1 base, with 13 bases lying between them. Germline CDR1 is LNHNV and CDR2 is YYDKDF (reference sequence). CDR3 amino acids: CATSRDRGRLSYNEQFF. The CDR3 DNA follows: TGTGCCACCAGCAGAGATCGGGGCAGGCTTTCCTACAATGAGCAGTTCTTC.

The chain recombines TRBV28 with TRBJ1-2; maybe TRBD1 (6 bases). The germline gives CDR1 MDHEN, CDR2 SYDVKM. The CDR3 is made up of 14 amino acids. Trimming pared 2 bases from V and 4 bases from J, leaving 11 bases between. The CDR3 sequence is CASSLGGRGYGYTF. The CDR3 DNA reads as TGTGCCAGCAGTTTAGGGGGCCGTGGCTATGGCTACACCTTC.